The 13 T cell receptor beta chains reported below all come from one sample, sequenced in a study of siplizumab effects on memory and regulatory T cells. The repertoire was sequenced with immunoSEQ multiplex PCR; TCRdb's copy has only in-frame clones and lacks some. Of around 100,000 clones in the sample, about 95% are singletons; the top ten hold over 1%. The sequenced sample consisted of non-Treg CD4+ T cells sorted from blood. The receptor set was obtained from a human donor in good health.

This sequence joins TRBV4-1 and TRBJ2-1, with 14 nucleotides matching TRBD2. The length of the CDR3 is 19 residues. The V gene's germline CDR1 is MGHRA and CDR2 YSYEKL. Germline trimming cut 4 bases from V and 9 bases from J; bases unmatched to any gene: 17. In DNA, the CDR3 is TGCGCCAGCAGCCTTCCGAACTTGGGGACTAGCGGGAGAAGGGCTGAGCAGTTCTTC. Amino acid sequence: CASSLPNLGTSGRRAEQFF.

As DNA, the CDR3 is TGTGCCAGCAGTTATTCCGGGGGGGAGCAGTACTTC. The encoded protein is CASSYSGGEQYF. The chain couples TRBV6-6 to TRBJ2-7, with 7 bases fitting TRBD2. The CDR3 sequence is 12 residues long. Germline assignment: CDR1 MNHNY and CDR2 SVGAGI (reference sequence). V lost 3 bases, J lost 7 bases, and 3 bases stayed unmatched.

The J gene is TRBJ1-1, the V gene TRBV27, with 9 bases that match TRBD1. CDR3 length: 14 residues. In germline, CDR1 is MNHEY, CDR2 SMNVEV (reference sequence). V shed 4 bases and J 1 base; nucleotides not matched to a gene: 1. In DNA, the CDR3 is TGTGCCAGCAGTTGGGACAGGGCGAACACTGAAGCTTTCTTT. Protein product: CASSWDRANTEAFF.

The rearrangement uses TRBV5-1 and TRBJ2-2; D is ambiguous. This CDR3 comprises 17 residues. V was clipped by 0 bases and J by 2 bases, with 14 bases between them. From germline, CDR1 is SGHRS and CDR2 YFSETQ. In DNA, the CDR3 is TGCGCCAGCAGCTTGGTAGCACCCGATTTCAACACCGGGGAGCTGTTTTTT. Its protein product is CASSLVAPDFNTGELFF. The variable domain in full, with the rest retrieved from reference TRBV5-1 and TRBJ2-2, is KAGVTQTPRYLIKTRGQQVTLSCSPISGHRSVSWYQQTPGQGLQFLFEYFSETQRNKGNFPGRFSGRQFSNSRSEMNVSTLELGDSALYLCASSLVAPDFNTGELFFGEGSRLTVL.

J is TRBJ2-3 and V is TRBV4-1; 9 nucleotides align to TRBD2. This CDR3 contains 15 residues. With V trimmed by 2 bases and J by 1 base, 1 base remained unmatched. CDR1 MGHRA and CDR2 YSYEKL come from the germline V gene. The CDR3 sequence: CASSQTSGRTDTQYF. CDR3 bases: TGCGCCAGCAGCCAAACTAGCGGGCGCACAGATACGCAGTATTTT.

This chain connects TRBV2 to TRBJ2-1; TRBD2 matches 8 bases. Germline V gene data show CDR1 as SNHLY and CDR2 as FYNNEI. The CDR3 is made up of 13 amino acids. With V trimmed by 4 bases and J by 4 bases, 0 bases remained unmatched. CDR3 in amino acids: CASSAGGYNEQFF. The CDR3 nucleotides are TGTGCCAGCAGTGCGGGAGGGTACAATGAGCAGTTCTTC. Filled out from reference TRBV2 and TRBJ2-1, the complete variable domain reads EPEVTQTPSHQVTQMGQEVILRCVPISNHLYFYWYRQILGQKVEFLVSFYNNEISEKSEIFDDQFSVERPDGSNFTLKIRSTKLEDSAMYFCASSAGGYNEQFFGPGTRLTVL.

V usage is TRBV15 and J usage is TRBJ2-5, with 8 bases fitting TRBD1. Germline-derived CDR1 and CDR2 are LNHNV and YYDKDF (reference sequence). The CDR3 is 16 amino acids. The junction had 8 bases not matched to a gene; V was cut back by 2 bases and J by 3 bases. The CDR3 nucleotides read TGTGCCACCAGCAGAAGCCCGGGACAGGTGGAAGAGACCCAGTACTTC. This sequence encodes CATSRSPGQVEETQYF.

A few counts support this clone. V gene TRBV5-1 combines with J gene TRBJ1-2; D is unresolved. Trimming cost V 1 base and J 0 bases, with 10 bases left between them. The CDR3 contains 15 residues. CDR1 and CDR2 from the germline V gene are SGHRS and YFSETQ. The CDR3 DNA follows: TGCGCCAGCAGCTTGTGGAGGGATCCTAACTATGGCTACACCTTC. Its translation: CASSLWRDPNYGYTF.

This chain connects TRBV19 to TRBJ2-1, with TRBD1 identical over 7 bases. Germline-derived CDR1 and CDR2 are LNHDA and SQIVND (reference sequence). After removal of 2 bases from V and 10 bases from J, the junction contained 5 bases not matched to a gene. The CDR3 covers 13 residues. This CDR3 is CASSITGVGEQFF. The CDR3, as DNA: TGTGCCAGTAGTATAACAGGGGTAGGGGAGCAGTTCTTC.

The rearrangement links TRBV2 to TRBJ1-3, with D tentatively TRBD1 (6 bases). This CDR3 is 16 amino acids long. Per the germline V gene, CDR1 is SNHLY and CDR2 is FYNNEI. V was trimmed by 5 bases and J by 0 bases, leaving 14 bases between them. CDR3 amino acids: CASSPQGLYSGNTIYF. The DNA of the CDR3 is TGTGCCAGCAGTCCGCAGGGGCTCTACTCTGGAAACACCATATATTTT.

The CDR3 spells CASSPRRLPTNEKLFF. The CDR3 DNA follows: TGTGCCAGCAGCCCCCGCAGGCTGCCAACTAATGAAAAACTGTTTTTT. The rearrangement links TRBV7-6 to TRBJ1-4, with D unresolved. Germline CDR1 and CDR2: SGHVS and FNYEAQ. The CDR3 has 16 amino acids. V shed 5 bases and J shed 0 bases, with 13 bases lying between them.

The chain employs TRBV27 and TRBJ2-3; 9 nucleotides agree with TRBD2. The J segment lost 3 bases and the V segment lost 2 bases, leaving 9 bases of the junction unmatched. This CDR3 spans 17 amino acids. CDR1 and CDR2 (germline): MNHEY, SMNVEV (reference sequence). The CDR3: CASSLHVRGRDTDTQYF. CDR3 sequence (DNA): TGTGCCAGCAGTTTACATGTTCGCGGGAGGGATACAGATACGCAGTATTTT.

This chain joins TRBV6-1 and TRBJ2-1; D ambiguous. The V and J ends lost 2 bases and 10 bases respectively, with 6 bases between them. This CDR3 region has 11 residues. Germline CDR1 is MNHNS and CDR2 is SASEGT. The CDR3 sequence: CASSEPLEQFF. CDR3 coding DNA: TGTGCCAGCAGTGAACCTTTGGAGCAGTTCTTC.